These 12 T cell receptor beta chains came from one sample sequenced in a study of immune evolution from preneoplasia to lung adenocarcinoma (dated by TCRdb to the early 2020s). The receptor library was made with the immunoSEQ multiplex PCR assay. TCRdb limited this immuneACCESS table to in-frame rearrangements with V and J called. A share of clones is missing; checked studies link under half to unresolved V genes, and the rest is unexplained. This sample is represented by around 9,100 clones; roughly 77% of them were singletons. Around 3.1% of the sample is held by the ten biggest clonotypes. Sequencing was done on a sample of FFPE lung adenocarcinoma in situ tissue. The label giving this sample's cell subset or site can be read as: preinvasive adenocarcinoma in situ (AIS). These receptors were obtained from an older person with lung adenocarcinoma.

CDR3 bases: TGTGCCAGCAGAGGACAGGGTACCTATGGCTACACCTTC. As protein: CASRGQGTYGYTF. V is TRBV7-9 and J is TRBJ1-2, with TRBD1 matching over 8 bases. Trimming at V came to 6 bases and at J to 4 bases, leaving 4 bases not matched to a gene. The length of the CDR3 is 13 residues. Germline CDR1 SEHNR, CDR2 FQNEAQ (reference sequence).

By share, this clone ranks as large. The chain recombines TRBV2 with TRBJ2-1; 13 nucleotides align to TRBD2. The CDR3 is 15 residues long. CDR1 is SNHLY and CDR2 is FYNNEI in the germline V gene. V was clipped by 8 bases and J by 9 bases; unmatched bases: 10. The CDR3 loop reads CASLGSRTSGSEQFF. The CDR3 DNA is TGTGCCAGCCTTGGATCCCGGACTAGCGGGAGTGAGCAGTTCTTC.

The CDR3 coding sequence is TGTGCCAGCAGCGCGACCGGGGGTGAAGCTTTCTTT. It codes for CASSATGGEAFF. The J gene is TRBJ1-1, the V gene TRBV11-3; D may be TRBD1 (5 bases). CDR1 and CDR2 (germline): SGHNT, YENEEA. CDR3 length: 12 residues. V was trimmed by 5 bases and J by 7 bases, leaving 11 bases between them.

This chain connects TRBV19 to TRBJ2-7; TRBD2 agrees at 13 bases. The CDR3 runs to 16 residues. Germline trimming cut 5 bases from V and 5 bases from J; bases unmatched to any gene: 9. Germline CDR1 and CDR2: LNHDA and SQIVND (reference sequence). Written as DNA, the CDR3 is TGTGCCAGTAGTCCAACGGGACTAGCGGGATACCACGAGCAGTACTTC. It translates to CASSPTGLAGYHEQYF.

This clone occurred a few times. The genes are TRBV19 and TRBJ1-4; 9 bases are a match to TRBD1. Germline V gene data show CDR1 as LNHDA and CDR2 as SQIVND (reference sequence). CDR3 length equals 15 residues. The junction had 11 bases not matched to a gene; V was cut back by 5 bases and J by 10 bases. In nucleotides, the CDR3 is TGTGCCAGTAGTCCAGCGGACAGGGGTTTTAGAAAACTGTTTTTT. Translated: CASSPADRGFRKLFF.

The chain has TRBV28 and TRBJ1-2; D remains ambiguous. This CDR3 contains 11 residues. V was clipped by 3 bases and J by 6 bases, with 5 bases between them. CDR1 and CDR2 (germline): MDHEN, SYDVKM. CDR3 sequence reads: CASSLRNGYTF. For the CDR3, the DNA is TGTGCCAGCAGTTTGCGAAATGGCTACACCTTC.

This sequence joins TRBV5-1 and TRBJ1-3, with D unclear. Germline CDR1 is SGHRS and CDR2 is YFSETQ. The V end was cut by 7 bases, the J end by 4 bases, with 12 bases between. This CDR3 comprises 13 residues. The CDR3 region has the DNA TGCGCCAGCGCAACCAATCGAGGAAACACCATATATTTT. It translates to CASATNRGNTIYF.

This chain connects TRBV28 to TRBJ2-5; D gene ambiguous. This CDR3 has 13 amino acids. The V and J ends lost 3 bases and 1 base respectively, with 6 bases between them. Germline V gene lookup returns CDR1 MDHEN and CDR2 SYDVKM. The CDR3 region is CASSFSIQETQYF. CDR3 DNA: TGTGCCAGCAGTTTTTCCATCCAAGAGACCCAGTACTTC.

The chain employs TRBV4-1 and TRBJ2-5; 9 nucleotides match TRBD2. The V gene's germline CDR1 is MGHRA and CDR2 YSYEKL. The ends lost 0 bases at V and 4 bases at J; junction bases unmatched: 3. The CDR3 is made up of 15 amino acids. The CDR3 region is CASSQDGGGVETQYF. The CDR3 DNA reads TGCGCCAGCAGCCAAGATGGCGGGGGGGTAGAGACCCAGTACTTC.

The genes are TRBV11-2 and TRBJ2-3; a weak D match, TRBD2 (6 bases). The ends were cut back, 5 bases at V and 9 bases at J, with 15 bases in the middle. Per the germline V gene, CDR1 is SGHAT and CDR2 is FQNNGV. The CDR3 is made up of 13 amino acids. The CDR3 DNA sequence: TGTGCCAGCAGCCTCCCGGGAGCTAACACGCAGTATTTT. Translating it yields CASSLPGANTQYF.

The chain links TRBV5-1 to TRBJ2-3; no clear D gene. This CDR3 comprises 13 residues. Germline V gene sequence: CDR1 SGHRS, CDR2 YFSETQ. Trimming removed 1 base from V and 4 bases from J, with 7 bases in between. Here the CDR3 reads CASSLNRPDTQYF. CDR3 nucleotides: TGCGCCAGCAGCTTGAATCGCCCAGATACGCAGTATTTT.

J is TRBJ2-3 and V is TRBV29-1, with 13 bases matching TRBD2. The trim removed 4 bases at V and 3 bases at J, leaving 4 bases unmatched. The CDR3 consists of 15 residues. Germline CDR1 SQVTM, CDR2 ANQGSEA. The CDR3 bases are TGCAGCGTTGGGGGGACTAGCGGGAATACAGATACGCAGTATTTT. It yields the protein CSVGGTSGNTDTQYF.